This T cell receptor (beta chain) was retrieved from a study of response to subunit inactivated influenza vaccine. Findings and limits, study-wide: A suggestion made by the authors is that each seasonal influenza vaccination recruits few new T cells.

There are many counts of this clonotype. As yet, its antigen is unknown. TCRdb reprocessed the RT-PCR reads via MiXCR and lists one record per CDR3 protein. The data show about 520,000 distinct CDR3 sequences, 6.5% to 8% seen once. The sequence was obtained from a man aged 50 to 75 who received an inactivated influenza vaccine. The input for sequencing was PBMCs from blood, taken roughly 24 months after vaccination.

CDR3 nucleotides: TGCAGCGTCCGGGACAGGGTCGATGAAAAACTGTTTTTT. Translating gives CSVRDRVDEKLFF. The chain joins TRBV29-1 to TRBJ1-4; TRBD1 matches at 9 bases. The CDR3 runs 13 residues. Trimming removed 6 bases from V and 6 bases from J; junction bases left unmatched: 5. CDR1 SQVTM and CDR2 ANQGSEA come from the germline V gene.